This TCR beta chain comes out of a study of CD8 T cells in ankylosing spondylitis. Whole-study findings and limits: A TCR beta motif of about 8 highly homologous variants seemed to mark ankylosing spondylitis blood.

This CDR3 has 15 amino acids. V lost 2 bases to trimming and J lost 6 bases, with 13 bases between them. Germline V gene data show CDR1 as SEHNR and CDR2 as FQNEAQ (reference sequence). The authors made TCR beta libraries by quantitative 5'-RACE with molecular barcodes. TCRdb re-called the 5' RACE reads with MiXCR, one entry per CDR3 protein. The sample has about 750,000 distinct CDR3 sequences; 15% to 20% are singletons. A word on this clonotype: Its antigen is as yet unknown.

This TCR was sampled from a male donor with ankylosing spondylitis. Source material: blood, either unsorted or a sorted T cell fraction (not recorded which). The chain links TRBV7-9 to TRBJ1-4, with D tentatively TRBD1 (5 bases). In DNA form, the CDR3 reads TGTGCCAGCAGCTTAACCGGGACCAATGATGAAAAACTGTTTTTT. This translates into CASSLTGTNDEKLFF.